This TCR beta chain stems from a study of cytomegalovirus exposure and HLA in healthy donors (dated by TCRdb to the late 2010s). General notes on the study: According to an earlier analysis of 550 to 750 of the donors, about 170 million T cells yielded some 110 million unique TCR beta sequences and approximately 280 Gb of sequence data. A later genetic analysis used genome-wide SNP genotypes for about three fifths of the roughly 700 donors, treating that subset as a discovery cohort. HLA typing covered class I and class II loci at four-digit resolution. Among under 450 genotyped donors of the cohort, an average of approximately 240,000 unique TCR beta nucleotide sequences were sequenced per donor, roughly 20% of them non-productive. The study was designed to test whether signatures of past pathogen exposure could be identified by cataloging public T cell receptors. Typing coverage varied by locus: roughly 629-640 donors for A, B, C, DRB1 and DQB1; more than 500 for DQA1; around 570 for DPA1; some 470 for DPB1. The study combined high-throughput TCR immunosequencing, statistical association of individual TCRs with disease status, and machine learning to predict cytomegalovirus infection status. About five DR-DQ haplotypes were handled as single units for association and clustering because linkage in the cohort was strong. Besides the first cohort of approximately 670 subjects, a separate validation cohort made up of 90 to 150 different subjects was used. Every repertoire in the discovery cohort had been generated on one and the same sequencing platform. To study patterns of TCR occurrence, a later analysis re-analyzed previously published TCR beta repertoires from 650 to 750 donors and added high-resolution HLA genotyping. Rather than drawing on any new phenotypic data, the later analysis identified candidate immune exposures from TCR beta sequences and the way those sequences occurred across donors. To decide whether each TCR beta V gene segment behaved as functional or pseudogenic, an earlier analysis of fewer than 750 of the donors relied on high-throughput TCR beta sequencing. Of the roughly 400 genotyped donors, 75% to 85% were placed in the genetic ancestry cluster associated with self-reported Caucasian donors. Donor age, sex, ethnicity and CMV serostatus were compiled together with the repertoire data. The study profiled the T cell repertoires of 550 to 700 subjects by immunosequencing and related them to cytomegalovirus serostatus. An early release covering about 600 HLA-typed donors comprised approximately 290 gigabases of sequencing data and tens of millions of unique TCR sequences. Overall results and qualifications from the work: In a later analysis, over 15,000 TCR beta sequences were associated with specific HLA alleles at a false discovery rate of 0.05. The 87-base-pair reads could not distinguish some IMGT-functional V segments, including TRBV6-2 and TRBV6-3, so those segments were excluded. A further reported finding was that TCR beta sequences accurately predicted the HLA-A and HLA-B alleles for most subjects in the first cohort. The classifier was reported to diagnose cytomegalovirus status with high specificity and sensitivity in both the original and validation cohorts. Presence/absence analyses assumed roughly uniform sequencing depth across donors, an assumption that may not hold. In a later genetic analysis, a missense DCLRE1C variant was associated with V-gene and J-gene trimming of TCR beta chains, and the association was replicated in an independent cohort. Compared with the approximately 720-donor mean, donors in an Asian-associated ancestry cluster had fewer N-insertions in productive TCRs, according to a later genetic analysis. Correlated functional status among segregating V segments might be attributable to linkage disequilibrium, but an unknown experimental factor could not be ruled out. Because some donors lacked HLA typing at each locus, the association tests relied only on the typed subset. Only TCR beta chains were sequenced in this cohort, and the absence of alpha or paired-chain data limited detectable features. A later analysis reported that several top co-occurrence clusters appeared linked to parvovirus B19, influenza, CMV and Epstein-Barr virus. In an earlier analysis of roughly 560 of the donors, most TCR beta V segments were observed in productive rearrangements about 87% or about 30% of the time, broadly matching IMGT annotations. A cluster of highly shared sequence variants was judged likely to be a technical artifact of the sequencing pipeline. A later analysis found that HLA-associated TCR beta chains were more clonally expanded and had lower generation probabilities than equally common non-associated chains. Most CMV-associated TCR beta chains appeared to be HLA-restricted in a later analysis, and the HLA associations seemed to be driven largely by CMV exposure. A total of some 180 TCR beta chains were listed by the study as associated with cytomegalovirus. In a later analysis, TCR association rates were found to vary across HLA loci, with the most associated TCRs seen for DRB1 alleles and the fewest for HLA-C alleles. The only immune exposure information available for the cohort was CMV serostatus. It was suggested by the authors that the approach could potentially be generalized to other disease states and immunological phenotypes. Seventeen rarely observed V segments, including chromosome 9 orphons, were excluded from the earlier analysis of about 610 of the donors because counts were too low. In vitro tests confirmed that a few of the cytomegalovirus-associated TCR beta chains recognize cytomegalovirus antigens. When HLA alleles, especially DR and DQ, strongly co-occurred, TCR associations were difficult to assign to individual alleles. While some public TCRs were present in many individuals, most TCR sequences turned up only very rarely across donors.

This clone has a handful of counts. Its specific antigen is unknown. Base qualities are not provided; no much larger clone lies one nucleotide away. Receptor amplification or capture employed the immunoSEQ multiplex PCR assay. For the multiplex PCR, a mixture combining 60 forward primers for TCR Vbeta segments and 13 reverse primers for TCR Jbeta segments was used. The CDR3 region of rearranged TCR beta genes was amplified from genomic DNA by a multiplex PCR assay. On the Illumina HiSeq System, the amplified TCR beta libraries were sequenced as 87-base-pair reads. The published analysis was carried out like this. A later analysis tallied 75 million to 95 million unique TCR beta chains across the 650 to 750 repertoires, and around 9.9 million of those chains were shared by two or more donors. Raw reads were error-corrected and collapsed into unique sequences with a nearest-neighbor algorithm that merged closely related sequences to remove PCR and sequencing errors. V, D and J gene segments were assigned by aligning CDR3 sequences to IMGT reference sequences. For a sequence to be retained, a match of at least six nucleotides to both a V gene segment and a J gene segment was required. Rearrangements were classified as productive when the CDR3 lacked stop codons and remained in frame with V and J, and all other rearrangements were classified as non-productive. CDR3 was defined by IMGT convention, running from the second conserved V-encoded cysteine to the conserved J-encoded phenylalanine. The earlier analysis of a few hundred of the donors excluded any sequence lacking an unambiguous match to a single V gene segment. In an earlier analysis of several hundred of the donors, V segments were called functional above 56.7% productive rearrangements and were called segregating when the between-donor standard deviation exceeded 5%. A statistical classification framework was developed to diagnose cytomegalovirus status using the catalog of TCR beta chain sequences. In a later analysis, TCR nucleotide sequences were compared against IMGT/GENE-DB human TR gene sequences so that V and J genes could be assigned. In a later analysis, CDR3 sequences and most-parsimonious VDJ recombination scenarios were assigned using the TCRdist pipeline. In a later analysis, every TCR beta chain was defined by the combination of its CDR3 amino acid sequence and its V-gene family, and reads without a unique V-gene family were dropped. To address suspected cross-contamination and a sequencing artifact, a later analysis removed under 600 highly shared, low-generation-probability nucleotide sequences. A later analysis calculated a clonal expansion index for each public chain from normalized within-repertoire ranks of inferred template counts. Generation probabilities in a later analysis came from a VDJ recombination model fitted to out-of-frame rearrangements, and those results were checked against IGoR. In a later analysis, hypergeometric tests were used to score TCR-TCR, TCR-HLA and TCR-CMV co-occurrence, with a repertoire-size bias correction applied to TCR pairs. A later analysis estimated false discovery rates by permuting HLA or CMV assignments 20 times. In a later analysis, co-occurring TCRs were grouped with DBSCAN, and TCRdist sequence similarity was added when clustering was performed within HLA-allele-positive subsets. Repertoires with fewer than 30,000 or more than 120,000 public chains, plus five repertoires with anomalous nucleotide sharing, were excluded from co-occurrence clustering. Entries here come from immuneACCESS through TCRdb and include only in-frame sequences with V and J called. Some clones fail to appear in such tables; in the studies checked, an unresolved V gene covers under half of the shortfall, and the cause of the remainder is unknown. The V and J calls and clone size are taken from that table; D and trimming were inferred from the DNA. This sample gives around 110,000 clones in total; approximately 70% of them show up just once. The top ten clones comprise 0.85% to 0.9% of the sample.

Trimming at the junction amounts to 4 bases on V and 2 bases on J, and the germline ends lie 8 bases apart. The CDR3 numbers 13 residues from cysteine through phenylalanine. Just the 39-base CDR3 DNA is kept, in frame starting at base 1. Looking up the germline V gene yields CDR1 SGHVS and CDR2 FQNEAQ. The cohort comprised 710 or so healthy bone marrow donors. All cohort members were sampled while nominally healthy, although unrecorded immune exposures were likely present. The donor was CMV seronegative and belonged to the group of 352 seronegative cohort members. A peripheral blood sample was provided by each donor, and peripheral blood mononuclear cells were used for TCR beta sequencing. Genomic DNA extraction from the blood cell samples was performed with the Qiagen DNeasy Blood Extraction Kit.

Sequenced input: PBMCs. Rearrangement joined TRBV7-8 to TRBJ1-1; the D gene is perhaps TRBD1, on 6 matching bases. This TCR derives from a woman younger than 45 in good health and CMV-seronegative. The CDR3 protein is CASSSDRNTEAFF. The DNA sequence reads TGTGCCAGCAGCTCGGACAGAAACACTGAAGCTTTCTTT.